This TCR beta chain was obtained from a study of cytomegalovirus exposure and HLA in healthy donors. General study findings and limits: Most of the TCR beta V segments (in an earlier analysis) were productive either about 87% or about 30% of the time. It was reportedly the case that the classifier diagnosed cytomegalovirus status with high specificity and sensitivity. Sequence variants that were highly shared formed a cluster that was likely a sequencing artifact.

The PCR employed 60 Vbeta primers together with 13 Jbeta primers. Libraries were prepared by immunoSEQ multiplex PCR; TCRdb keeps only in-frame clonotypes and omits some of them. Among about 120,000 clones listed, 70% to 75% were seen once. On this clone: Its antigen remains unknown.

There are 13 residues in the CDR3. Germline CDR1 reads MNHNS; CDR2 reads SASEGT. V was cut by 3 bases and J by 4 bases, with 7 bases left in between. The chain combines TRBV6-1 with TRBJ2-1; D is perhaps TRBD2 (5 bases). Specimen: PBMCs. The clonotype was recovered from a woman aged 18 to 35 in good health and CMV-seronegative. CDR3: CASSDPGYNEQFF. The DNA of the CDR3 is TGTGCCAGCAGTGACCCGGGATACAATGAGCAGTTCTTC.